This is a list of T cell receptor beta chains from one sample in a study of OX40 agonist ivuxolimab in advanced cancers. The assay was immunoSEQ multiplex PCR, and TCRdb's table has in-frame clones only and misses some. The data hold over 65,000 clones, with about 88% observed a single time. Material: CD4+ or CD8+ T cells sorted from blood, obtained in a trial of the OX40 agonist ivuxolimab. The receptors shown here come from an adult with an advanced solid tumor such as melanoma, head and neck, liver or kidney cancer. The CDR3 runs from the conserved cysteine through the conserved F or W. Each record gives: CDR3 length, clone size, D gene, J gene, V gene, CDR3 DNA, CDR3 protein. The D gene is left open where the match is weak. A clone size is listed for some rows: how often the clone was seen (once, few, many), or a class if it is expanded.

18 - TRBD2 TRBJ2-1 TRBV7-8 TGTGCCAGCAGCTTAGTTCCTAGAGCGGGAGCCTCCTACAATGAGCAGTTCTTC CASSLVPRAGASYNEQFF
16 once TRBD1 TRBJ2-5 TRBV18 TGTGCCAGCTCACCAGGGACAGGGGGCGCGGGGGAGACCCAGTACTTC CASSPGTGGAGETQYF
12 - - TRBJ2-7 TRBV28 TGTGCCAGCAGGACAACGGACTACGAGCAGTACTTC CASRTTDYEQYF
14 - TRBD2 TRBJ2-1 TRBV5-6 TGTGCCAGCAGCCCGCCTAGCGGGGGGAATGAGCAGTTCTTC CASSPPSGGNEQFF
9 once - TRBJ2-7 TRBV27 TGTGCCAGCTTAAGAGAGCAGTACTTC CASLREQYF
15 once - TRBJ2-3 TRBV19 TGTGCCAGTAGTATAACAGCGGCTAGCACAGATACGCAGTATTTT CASSITAASTDTQYF
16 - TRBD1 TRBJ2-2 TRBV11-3 TGTGCCAGCAGCTTAGGGGGACAGGGGAACACCGGGGAGCTGTTTTTT CASSLGGQGNTGELFF
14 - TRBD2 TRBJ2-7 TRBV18 TGTGCCAGCTCACAATTAGCGGGAGGGGACGAGCAGTACTTC CASSQLAGGDEQYF
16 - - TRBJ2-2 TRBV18 TGTGCCAGCTCCCCGACTACAGGGATGGCGACCGGGGAGCTGTTTTTT CASSPTTGMATGELFF
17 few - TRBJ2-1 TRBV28 TGTGCCAGCAGTCCTACAAAATATGCCCCCGGTGGCAATGAGCAGTTCTTC CASSPTKYAPGGNEQFF
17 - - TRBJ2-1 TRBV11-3 TGTGCCAGCAGCTTTTTTTCCGGAAGTAGCGCCTACAATGAGCAGTTCTTC CASSFFSGSSAYNEQFF
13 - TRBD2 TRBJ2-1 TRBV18 TGTGCCAGCTCCCGGACTAGCTTGCATGAGCAGTTCTTC CASSRTSLHEQFF
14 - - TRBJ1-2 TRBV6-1 TGTGCCAGCAGGGCGGGCACCCTTTCTTATGGCTACACCTTC CASRAGTLSYGYTF
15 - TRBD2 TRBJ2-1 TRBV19 TGTGCCAGTAACGGGATTCAAGCGGGAGAAGGTGAGCAGTTCTTC CASNGIQAGEGEQFF
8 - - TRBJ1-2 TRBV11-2 TGTGCCAGCGATGGCTACACCTTC CASDGYTF
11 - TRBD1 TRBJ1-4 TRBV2 TGTGCCAGCAGGCGGGACAGGCTGCCGTTTTTT CASRRDRLPFF
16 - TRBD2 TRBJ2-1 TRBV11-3 TGTGCCAGCTCGTTGACAGGGACTAGCGGGAGTGGTGAGCAGTTCTTC CASSLTGTSGSGEQFF
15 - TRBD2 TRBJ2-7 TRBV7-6 TGTGCCAGCAGCTTAGCGAAGCGGGGATACTACGAGCAGTACTTC CASSLAKRGYYEQYF
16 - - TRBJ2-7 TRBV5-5 TGTGCCAGCAAAAGGAGGGGAACGGATAGCTCCTACGAGCAGTACTTC CASKRRGTDSSYEQYF
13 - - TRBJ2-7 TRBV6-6 TGTGCCAGCAGTCGAGGGACTCCTCAGGAGCAGTACTTC CASSRGTPQEQYF
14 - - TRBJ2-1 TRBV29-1 TGCAGCGTTGTGTTTCTTTTCGCGTCCGCTGAGCAGTTCTTC CSVVFLFASAEQFF
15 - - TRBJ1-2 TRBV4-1 TGCGCCAGCAGCCAAGAGACCCTGATGAACTATGGCTACACCTTC CASSQETLMNYGYTF
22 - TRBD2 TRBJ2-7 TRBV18 TGTGCCAGCTCACCTGGTTCCGCCCGAACGGGACTAGCGGGAGTTGGGACCTACGAGCAGTACTTC CASSPGSARTGLAGVGTYEQYF
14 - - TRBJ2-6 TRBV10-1 TGCGCCAGCAGTCGGGACTCTGGGGCCAACGTCCTGACTTTC CASSRDSGANVLTF
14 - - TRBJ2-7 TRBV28 TGTGCCAGCAGTTTCGTCTTCCGACACTACGAGCAGTACTTC CASSFVFRHYEQYF
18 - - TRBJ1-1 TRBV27 TGTGCCAGCAGTTTTTCAGTCGTCGGGGAAAGCCGGGGCACTGAAGCTTTCTTT CASSFSVVGESRGTEAFF
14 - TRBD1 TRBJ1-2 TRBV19 TGTGCCAGTAGACTTGGACAGGCTAACTATGGCTACACCTTC CASRLGQANYGYTF
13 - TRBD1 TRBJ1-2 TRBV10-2 TGCGCCAGCTCGGACAGGAATAACTATGGCTACACCTTC CASSDRNNYGYTF
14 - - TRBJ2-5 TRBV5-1 TGCGCCAGCAGCTTGAGGGGTACTGAAGAGACCCAGTACTTC CASSLRGTEETQYF
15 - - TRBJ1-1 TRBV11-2 TGTGCCAGCAGCTTAGGGTGGTACATGAACACTGAAGCTTTCTTT CASSLGWYMNTEAFF
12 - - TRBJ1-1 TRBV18 TGTGCCAGCGGTACAAGGAACACTGAAGCTTTCTTT CASGTRNTEAFF
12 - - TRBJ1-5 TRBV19 TGTGCCAGTAGTAGCGGTAATCAGCCCCAGCATTTT CASSSGNQPQHF
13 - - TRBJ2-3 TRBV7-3 TGTGCCAGCAGCAGGGGGAGCACAGATACGCAGTATTTT CASSRGSTDTQYF
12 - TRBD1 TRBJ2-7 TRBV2 TGTGCCAGCCGACTACAGGGGTACGAGCAGTACTTC CASRLQGYEQYF
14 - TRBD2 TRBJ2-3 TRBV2 TGTGCCAGCACGGCTAGCGGGAGCTCAGATACGCAGTATTTT CASTASGSSDTQYF
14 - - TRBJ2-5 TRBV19 TGTGCCAGTAGTCTTGTTCCGGGCGGTGAGACCCAGTACTTC CASSLVPGGETQYF
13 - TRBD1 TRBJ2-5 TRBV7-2 TGTGCCAGCAGCCAGGGACAGGTAGAGACCCAGTACTTC CASSQGQVETQYF
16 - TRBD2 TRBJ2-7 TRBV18 TGTGCCAGCTCACCACCCTTTAGCGGGAGTTCAGGCGAGCAGTACTTC CASSPPFSGSSGEQYF
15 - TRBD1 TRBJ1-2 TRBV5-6 TGTGCCAGCAGCTTGCGAGGACAGGGGGCATACGGCTACACCTTC CASSLRGQGAYGYTF
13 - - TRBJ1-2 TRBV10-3 TGTGCCATCAGCCTAGGGGGTTCCTATGGCTACACCTTC CAISLGGSYGYTF
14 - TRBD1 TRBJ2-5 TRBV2 TGTGCCAGCAGCCGGACAGGGCCCAGGGAGACCCAGTACTTC CASSRTGPRETQYF
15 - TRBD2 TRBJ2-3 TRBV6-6 TGTGCCAGCGGGGGACTAGCGGGAGTTGCTGATACGCAGTATTTT CASGGLAGVADTQYF
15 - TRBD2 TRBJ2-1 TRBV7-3 TGTGCCAGCAGCTTAAAGCTAGCGGGAGGCAATGAGCAGTTCTTC CASSLKLAGGNEQFF
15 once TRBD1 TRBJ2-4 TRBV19 TGTGCCAGTAGTCAGGGGGATGTTGTCGAAAACATTCAGTACTTC CASSQGDVVENIQYF
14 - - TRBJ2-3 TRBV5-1 TGCGCCAGCAGCTTGGCGGCACACACAGATACGCAGTATTTT CASSLAAHTDTQYF
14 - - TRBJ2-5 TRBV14 TGTGCCAGCAGCCGAAGGGGGGGGCAAGAGACCCAGTACTTC CASSRRGGQETQYF
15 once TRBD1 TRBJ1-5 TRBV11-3 TGTGCCAGCAGCTTAGACGGACAGGGGCATCAGCCCCAGCATTTT CASSLDGQGHQPQHF
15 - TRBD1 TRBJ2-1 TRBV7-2 TGTGCCAGCAGCAACACCGGGACAGGCTACAATGAGCAGTTCTTC CASSNTGTGYNEQFF
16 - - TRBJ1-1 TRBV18 TGTGCCAGCTCACCACGCTCGTGGGGCGAGGGGACTGAAGCTTTCTTT CASSPRSWGEGTEAFF
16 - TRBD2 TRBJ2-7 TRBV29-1 TGCAGCGTTAGACAGTCCGGGGGGACTTTTTGGTCCGAGCAGTACTTC CSVRQSGGTFWSEQYF
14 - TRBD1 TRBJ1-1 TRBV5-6 TGTGCCAGCAGTCGGACAGGGGTTTTTACTGAAGCTTTCTTT CASSRTGVFTEAFF
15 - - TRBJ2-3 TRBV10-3 TGTGCCATCAGGGTCGAGCGGACAGGCACAGATACGCAGTATTTT CAIRVERTGTDTQYF
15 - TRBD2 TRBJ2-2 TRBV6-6 TGTGCCAGCAGAGCAAGCGGGGAGAACACCGGGGAGCTGTTTTTT CASRASGENTGELFF
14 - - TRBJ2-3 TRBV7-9 TGTGCCAGCAGGATAGCGGACCGCACAGATACGCAGTATTTT CASRIADRTDTQYF
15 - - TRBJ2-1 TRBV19 TGTGCCAGTAGTATGACTATCAGCTCCTACAATGAGCAGTTCTTC CASSMTISSYNEQFF